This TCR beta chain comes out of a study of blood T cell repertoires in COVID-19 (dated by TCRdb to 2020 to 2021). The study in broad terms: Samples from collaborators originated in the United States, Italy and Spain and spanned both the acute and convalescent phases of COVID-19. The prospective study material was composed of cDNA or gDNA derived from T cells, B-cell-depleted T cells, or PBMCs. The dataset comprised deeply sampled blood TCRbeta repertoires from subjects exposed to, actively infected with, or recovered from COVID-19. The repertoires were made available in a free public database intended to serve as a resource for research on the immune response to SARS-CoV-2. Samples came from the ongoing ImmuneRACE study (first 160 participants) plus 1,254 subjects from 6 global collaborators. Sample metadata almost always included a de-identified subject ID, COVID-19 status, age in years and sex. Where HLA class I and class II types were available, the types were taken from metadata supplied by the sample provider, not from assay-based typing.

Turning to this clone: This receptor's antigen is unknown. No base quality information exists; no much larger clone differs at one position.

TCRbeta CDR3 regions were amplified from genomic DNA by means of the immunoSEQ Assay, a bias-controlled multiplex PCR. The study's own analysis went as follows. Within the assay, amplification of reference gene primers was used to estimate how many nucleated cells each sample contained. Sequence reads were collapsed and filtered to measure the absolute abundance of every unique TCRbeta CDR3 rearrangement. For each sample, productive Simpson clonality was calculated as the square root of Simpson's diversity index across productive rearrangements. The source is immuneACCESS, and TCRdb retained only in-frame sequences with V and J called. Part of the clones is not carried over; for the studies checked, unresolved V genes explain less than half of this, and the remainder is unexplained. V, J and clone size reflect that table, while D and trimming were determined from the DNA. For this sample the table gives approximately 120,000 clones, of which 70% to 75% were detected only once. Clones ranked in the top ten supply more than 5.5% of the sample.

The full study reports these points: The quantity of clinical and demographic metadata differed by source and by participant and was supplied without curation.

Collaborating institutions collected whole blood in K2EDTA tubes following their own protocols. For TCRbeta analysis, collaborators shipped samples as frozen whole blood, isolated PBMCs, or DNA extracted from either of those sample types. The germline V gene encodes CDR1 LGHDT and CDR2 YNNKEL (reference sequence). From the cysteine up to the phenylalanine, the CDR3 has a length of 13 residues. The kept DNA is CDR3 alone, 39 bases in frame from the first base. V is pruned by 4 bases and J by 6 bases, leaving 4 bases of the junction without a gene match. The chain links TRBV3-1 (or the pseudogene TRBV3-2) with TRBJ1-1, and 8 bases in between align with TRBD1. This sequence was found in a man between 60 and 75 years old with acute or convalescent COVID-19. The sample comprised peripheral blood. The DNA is TGTGCCAGCAGCCCGACAGGGGTCCCTGAAGCTTTCTTT. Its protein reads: CASSPTGVPEAFF.